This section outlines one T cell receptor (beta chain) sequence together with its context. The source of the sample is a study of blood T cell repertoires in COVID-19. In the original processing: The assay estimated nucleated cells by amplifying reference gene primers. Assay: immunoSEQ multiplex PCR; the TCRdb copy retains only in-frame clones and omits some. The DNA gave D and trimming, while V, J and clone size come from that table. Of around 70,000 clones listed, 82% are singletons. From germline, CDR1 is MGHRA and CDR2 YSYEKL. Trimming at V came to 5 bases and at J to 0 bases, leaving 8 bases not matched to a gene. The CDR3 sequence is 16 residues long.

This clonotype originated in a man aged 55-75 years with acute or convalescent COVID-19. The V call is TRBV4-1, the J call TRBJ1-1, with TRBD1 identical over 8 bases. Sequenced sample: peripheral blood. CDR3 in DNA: TGCGCCAGCAGCAAACCCACAGGGGGAGTGAACACTGAAGCTTTCTTT. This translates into CASSKPTGGVNTEAFF.